The sample holds many counts of the clone carrying this T cell receptor (beta chain). The patients had localized lung adenocarcinoma, a non-small cell subtype. These data come from a study of CD4 and CD8 cells across lung adenocarcinoma regions. Germline-derived CDR1 and CDR2 are MNHEY and SMNVEV (reference sequence). This CDR3 is 14 amino acids long. The V gene lost 3 bases and the J gene lost 6 bases, with 11 bases spanning the gap. Using its own MiXCR run on the PCR reads, TCRdb lists one record per CDR3 protein. This table has 9,500 to 15,000 distinct CDR3 sequences, 40% to 50% appearing once. The chain joins TRBV27 to TRBJ2-2; D gene uncertain. The clonotype originates from a male donor with lung adenocarcinoma. The CD4 and CD8 labels of this study may be unreliable. Sequences were obtained from CD8+ T cells from the margin of a lung tumor. The CDR3 loop reads CASSFLAFAGELFF. DNA for the CDR3: TGTGCCAGCAGTTTCTTGGCATTCGCCGGGGAGCTGTTTTTT.